This T cell receptor (beta chain) was identified in a study of patients and donors after allogeneic stem cell transplantation. Each CDR3 protein is one row after TCRdb ran MiXCR on the RT-PCR reads. Of 200,000 to 250,000 distinct CDR3 sequences in the sample, less than 50% were seen once. Germline CDR1 and CDR2: MGHRA and YSYEKL. V shed 2 bases and J 4 bases; nucleotides not matched to a gene: 5. This CDR3 spans 15 amino acids. Sequencing was done on a sample of blood, either unsorted or a sorted T cell fraction (not recorded which). The V gene is TRBV4-1, the J gene TRBJ2-1, with 7 bases that match TRBD1. This clonotype was obtained from a human donor who was either an allogeneic HSCT recipient or a stem cell or donor lymphocyte infusion donor (not recorded which). It is not recorded whose cells these are; they may come from a transplant donor. CDR3 DNA: TGCGCCAGCAGCCAATCGACAGGGCTATACAATGAGCAGTTCTTC. Its protein is CASSQSTGLYNEQFF.